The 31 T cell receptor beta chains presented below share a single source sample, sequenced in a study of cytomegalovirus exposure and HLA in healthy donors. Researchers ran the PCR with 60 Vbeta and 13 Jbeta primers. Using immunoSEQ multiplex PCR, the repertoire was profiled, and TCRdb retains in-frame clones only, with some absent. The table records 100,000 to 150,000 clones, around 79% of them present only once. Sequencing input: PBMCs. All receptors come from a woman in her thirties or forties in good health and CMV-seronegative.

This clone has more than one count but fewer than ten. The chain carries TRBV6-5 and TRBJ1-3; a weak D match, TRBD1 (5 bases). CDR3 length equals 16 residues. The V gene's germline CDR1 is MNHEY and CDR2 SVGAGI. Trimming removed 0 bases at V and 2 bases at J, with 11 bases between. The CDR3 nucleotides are TGTGCCAGCAGTTACTCGAGGACAACTACTGGAAACACCATATATTTT. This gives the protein CASSYSRTTTGNTIYF.

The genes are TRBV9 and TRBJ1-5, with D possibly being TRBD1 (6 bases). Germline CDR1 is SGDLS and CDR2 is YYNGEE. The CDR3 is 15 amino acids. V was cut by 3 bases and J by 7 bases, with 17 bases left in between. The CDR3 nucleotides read TGTGCCAGCAGCGAGGGAGACAGGTTAGAGCAGCCCCAGCATTTT. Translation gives CASSEGDRLEQPQHF. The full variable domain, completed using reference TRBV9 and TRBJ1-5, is DSGVTQTPKHLITATGQRVTLRCSPRSGDLSVYWYQQSLDQGLQFLIQYYNGEERAKGNILERFSAQQFPDLHSELNLSSLELGDSALYFCASSEGDRLEQPQHFGDGTRLSIL.

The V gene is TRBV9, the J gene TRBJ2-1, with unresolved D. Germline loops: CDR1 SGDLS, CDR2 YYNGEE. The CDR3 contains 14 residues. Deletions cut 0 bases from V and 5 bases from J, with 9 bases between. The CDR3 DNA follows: TGTGCCAGCAGCGTAGTAGCCGGAAACAATGAGCAGTTCTTC. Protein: CASSVVAGNNEQFF.

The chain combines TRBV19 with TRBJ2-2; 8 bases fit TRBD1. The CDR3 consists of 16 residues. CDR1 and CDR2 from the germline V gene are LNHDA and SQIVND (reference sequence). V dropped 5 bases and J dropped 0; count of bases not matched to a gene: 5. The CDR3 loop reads CASSQIRGPNTGELFF. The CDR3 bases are TGTGCCAGTAGTCAGATCAGGGGGCCGAACACCGGGGAGCTGTTTTTT.

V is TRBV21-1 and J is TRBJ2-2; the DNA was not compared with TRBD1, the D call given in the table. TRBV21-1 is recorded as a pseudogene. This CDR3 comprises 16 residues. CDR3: CASSKAWQGGTGELFF. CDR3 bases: TGTGCCAGCAGCAAAGCGTGGCAGGGGGGAACCGGGGAGCTGTTTTTT.

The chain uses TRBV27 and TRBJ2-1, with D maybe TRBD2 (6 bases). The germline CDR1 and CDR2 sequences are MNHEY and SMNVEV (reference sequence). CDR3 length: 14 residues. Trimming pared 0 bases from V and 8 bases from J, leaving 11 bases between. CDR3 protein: CASSLSGGVYEQFF. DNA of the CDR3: TGTGCCAGCAGTTTATCGGGCGGGGTTTATGAGCAGTTCTTC.

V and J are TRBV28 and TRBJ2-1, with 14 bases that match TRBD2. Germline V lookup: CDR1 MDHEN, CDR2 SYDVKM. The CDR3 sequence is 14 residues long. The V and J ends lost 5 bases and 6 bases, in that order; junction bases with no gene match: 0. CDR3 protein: CASSGLAGGNEQFF. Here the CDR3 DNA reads TGTGCCAGCAGTGGACTAGCGGGAGGCAATGAGCAGTTCTTC.

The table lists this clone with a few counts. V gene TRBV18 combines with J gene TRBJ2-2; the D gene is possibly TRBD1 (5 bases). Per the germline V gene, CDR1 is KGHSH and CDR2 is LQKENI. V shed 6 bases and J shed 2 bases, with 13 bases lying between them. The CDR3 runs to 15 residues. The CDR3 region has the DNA TGTGCCAGCTCCCCGACAGAGGTCAACACCGGGGAGCTGTTTTTT. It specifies CASSPTEVNTGELFF.

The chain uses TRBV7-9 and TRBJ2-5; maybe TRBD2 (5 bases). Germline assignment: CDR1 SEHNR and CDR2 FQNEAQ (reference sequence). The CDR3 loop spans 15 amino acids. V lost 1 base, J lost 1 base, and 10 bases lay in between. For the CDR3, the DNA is TGTGCCAGCAGCTTAGGTTCGGGAACCCAAGAGACCCAGTACTTC. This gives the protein CASSLGSGTQETQYF. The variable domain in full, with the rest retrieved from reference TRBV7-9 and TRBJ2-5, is DTGVSQNPRHKITKRGQNVTFRCDPISEHNRLYWYRQTLGQGPEFLTYFQNEAQLEKSRLLSDRFSAERPKGSFSTLEIQRTEQGDSAMYLCASSLGSGTQETQYFGPGTRLLVL.

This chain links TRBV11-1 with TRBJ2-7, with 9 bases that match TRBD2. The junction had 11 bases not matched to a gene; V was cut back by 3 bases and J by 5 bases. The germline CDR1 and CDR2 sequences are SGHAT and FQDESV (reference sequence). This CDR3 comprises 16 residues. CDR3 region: CASSFTSSGSINEQYF. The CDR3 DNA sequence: TGTGCCAGCAGCTTTACCAGTAGCGGGAGTATCAACGAGCAGTACTTC.

The DNA of the CDR3 is TGCAGCGCAGCGATGGTCCTCGGCTACGAGCAGTACTTC. This gives the protein CSAAMVLGYEQYF. This rearrangement joins TRBV29-1 to TRBJ2-7; D unclear. Germline V CDR1 and CDR2: SQVTM, ANQGSEA. The length of the CDR3 is 13 residues. V lost 7 bases and J 3 bases, leaving 16 bases between the germline ends.

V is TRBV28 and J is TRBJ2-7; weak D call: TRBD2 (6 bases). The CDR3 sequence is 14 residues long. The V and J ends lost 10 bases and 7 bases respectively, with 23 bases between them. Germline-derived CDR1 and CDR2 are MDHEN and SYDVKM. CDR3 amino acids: CATGALRGGGEQYF. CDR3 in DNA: TGTGCCACCGGGGCCCTAAGGGGAGGTGGTGAGCAGTACTTC.

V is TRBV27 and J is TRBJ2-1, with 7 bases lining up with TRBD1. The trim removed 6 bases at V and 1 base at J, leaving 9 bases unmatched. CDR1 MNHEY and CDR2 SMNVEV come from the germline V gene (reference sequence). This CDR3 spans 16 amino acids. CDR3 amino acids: CASSQWDSHSYNEQFF. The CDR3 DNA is TGTGCCAGCAGCCAGTGGGACAGCCATTCCTACAATGAGCAGTTCTTC.

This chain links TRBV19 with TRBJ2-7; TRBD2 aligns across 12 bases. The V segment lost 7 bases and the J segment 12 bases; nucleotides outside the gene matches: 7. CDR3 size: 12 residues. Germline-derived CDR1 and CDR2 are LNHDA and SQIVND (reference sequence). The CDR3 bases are TGTGCCAGTATTGGGACTAGCGGGCGTCGGTACTTC. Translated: CASIGTSGRRYF.

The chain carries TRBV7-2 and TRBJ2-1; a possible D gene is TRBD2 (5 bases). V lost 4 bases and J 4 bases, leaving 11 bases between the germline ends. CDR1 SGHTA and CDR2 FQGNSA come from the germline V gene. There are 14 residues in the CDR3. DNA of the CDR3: TGTGCCAGCAGCTCCTTCGGGAATTACAATGAGCAGTTCTTC. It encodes CASSSFGNYNEQFF.

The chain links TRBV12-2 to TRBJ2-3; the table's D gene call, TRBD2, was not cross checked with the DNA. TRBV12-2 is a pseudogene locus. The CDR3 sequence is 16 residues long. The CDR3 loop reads CASRFFPPSPTDTQYF. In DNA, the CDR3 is TGTGCAAGTCGCTTCTTTCCACCGAGCCCCACAGATACGCAGTATTTT.

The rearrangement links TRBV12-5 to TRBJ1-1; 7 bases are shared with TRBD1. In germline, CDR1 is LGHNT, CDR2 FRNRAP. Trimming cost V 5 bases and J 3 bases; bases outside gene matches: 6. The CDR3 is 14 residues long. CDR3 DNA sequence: TGTGCTAGTGGTCCCCATACAGGGGACACTGAAGCTTTCTTT. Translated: CASGPHTGDTEAFF.

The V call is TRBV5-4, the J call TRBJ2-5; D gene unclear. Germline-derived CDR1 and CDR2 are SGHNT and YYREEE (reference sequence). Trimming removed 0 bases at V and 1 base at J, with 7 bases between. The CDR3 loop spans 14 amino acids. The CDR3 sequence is CASSLDTLQETQYF. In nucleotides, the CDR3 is TGTGCCAGCAGCTTGGACACCCTCCAAGAGACCCAGTACTTC.

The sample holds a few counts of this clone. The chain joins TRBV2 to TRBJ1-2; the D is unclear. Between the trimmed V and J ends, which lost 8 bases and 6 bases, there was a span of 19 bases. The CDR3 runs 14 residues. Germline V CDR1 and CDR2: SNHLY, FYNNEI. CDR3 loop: CASAGGITLHGYTF. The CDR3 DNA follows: TGTGCCAGCGCTGGAGGTATAACGTTACATGGCTACACCTTC.

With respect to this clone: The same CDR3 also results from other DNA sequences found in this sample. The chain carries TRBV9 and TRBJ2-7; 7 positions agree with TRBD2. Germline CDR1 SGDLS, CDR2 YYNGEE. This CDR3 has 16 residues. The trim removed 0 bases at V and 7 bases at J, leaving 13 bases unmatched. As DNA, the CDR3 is TGTGCCAGCAGCGTAGGTTCTAGCGGTACCGTCTATGAGCAGTACTTC. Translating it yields CASSVGSSGTVYEQYF.

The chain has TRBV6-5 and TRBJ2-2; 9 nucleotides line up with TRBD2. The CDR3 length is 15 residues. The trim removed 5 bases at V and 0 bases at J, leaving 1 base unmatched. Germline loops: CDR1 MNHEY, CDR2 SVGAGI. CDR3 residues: CASSRLAANTGELFF. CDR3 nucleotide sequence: TGTGCCAGCAGTCGACTAGCGGCGAACACCGGGGAGCTGTTTTTT.

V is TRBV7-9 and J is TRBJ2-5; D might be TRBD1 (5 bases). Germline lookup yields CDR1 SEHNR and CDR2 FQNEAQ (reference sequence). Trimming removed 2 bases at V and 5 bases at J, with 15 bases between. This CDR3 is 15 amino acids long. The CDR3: CASSLRVGQLETQYF. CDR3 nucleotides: TGTGCCAGCAGCTTACGAGTGGGGCAATTGGAGACCCAGTACTTC.

The CDR3 sequence is CASRGLSGRSNEQYF. The CDR3 DNA sequence: TGTGCCAGCAGGGGGCTTAGCGGGAGGTCCAACGAGCAGTACTTC. The chain joins TRBV6-1 to TRBJ2-7, with 10 bases aligning to TRBD2. Germline V gene sequence: CDR1 MNHNS, CDR2 SASEGT. V shed 6 bases and J 5 bases; nucleotides not matched to a gene: 10. The CDR3 is made up of 15 amino acids.

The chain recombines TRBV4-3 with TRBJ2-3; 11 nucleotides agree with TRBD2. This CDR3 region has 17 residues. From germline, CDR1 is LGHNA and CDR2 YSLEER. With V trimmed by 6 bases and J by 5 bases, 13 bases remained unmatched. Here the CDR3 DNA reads TGCGCCAGCAGTCCAGTCCAGACTAGCGGGACGGAAGATACGCAGTATTTT. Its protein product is CASSPVQTSGTEDTQYF.

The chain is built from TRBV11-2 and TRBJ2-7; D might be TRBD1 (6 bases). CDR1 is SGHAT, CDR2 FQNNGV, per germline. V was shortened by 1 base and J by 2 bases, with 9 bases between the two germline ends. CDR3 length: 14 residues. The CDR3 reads CASSLAAGAYEQYF. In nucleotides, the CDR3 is TGTGCCAGCAGCTTAGCGGCAGGGGCCTACGAGCAGTACTTC.

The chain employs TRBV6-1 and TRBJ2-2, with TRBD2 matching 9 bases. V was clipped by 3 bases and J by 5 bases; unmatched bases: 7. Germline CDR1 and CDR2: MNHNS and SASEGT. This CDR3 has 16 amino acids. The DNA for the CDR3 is TGTGCCAGCAGTGATTTAGCGGGAGCCCCGACCGGGGAGCTGTTTTTT. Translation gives CASSDLAGAPTGELFF.

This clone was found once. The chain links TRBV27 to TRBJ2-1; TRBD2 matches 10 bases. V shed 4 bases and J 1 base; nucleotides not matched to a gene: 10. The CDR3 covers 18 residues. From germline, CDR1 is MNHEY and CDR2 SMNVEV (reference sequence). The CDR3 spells CASSSASGSFSSYNEQFF. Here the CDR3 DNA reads TGTGCCAGCAGTTCCGCTAGCGGGAGTTTTAGTTCCTACAATGAGCAGTTCTTC.

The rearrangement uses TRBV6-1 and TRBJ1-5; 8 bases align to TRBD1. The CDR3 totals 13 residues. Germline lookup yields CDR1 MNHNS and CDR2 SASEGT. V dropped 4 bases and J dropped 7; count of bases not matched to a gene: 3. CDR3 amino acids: CASSGTGLQPQHF. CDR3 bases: TGTGCCAGCAGTGGGACAGGGCTACAGCCCCAGCATTTT.

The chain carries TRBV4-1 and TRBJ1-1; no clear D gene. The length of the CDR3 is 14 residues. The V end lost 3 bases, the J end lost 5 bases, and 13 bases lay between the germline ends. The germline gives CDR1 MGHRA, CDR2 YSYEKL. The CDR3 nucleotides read TGCGCCAGCAGCCACACAGTAAGAGAGACTGAAGCTTTCTTT. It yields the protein CASSHTVRETEAFF.

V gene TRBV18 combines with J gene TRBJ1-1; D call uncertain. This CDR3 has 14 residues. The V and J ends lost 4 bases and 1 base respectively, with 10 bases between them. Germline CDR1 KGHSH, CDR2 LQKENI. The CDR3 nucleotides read TGTGCCAGCTCACGTTCTGGGAGGAACACTGAAGCTTTCTTT. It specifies CASSRSGRNTEAFF.

CDR3 DNA: TGTGCCAGCAGCTTAGCTAGCGGGAGTTCAGAGACCCAGTACTTC. This sequence encodes CASSLASGSSETQYF. This chain joins TRBV7-2 and TRBJ2-5; 9 positions agree with TRBD2. V was pared by 0 bases and J by 4 bases, with 3 bases of the junction left unmatched. Germline lookup yields CDR1 SGHTA and CDR2 FQGNSA. CDR3 length: 15 amino acids.